Sequencing of this T cell receptor beta chain was carried out in a study of human T cells and chemical hapten exposure. Per the germline V gene, CDR1 is SQVTM and CDR2 is ANQGSEA. The J segment lost 5 bases and the V segment lost 8 bases, leaving 6 bases of the junction unmatched. CDR3 length: 14 amino acids. There are many counts of this clonotype. Time point given: patch test 2, 6 weeks after DPC sensitization. Specified treatment: therapeutic diphenylcyclopropenone sensitization with weekly scalp DPC. TCRdb independently ran MiXCR on the RACE reads; one entry per CDR3 protein. The sample yields tens of thousands of distinct CDR3 sequences, roughly 10% seen once.

The source material was whole blood, sampled in connection with sensitization to the hapten diphenylcyclopropenone (DPC). The clonotype originates from a woman in her 30s with alopecia areata. Some clones in this sample may be carry-over from other donors' samples. V gene TRBV29-1 combines with J gene TRBJ2-1, with 13 positions matching TRBD2. This CDR3 reads CSTRTSGGDNEQFF. For the CDR3, the DNA is TGCAGCACAAGGACTAGCGGGGGTGACAATGAGCAGTTCTTC.